Detailed here is one T cell receptor beta chain. The data derive from a study of Tregs in tolerant kidney transplant recipients. V was shortened by 0 bases and J by 3 bases, with 20 bases between the two germline ends. This CDR3 comprises 18 residues. Germline assignment: CDR1 SNHLY and CDR2 FYNNEI. Unstimulated Tregs (CD4+CD25+CD127-) and CD4+CD25- non-Tregs were sorted from PBMCs. Generated by immunoSEQ multiplex PCR, the TCRdb table keeps only in-frame clones and is missing some. The sample has tens of thousands of clones, 65% to 85% seen once. The chain couples TRBV2 to TRBJ2-5; D remains ambiguous. The receptor was isolated from a human donor in good health. The material sequenced was CD4+ T cells from blood. The CDR3 coding sequence is TGTGCCAGCAGTGAAGCGCTTCCTAGTATTAAGCTGAAAGAGACCCAGTACTTC. It yields the protein CASSEALPSIKLKETQYF. The full variable domain, with the rest looked up from reference TRBV2 and TRBJ2-5, is EPEVTQTPSHQVTQMGQEVILRCVPISNHLYFYWYRQILGQKVEFLVSFYNNEISEKSEIFDDQFSVERPDGSNFTLKIRSTKLEDSAMYFCASSEALPSIKLKETQYFGPGTRLLVL.